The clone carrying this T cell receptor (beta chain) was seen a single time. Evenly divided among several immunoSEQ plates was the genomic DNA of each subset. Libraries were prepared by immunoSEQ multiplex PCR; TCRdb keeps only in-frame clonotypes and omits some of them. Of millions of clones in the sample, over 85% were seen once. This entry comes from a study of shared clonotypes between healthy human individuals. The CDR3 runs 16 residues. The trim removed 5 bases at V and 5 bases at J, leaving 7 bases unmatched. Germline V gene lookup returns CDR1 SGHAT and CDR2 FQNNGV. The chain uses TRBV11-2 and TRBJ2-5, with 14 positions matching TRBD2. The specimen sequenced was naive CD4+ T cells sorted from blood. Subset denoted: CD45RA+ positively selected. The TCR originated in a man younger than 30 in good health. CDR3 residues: CASSHGTSGSWETQYF. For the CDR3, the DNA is TGTGCCAGCAGCCATGGGACTAGCGGGAGTTGGGAGACCCAGTACTTC.